This T cell receptor (beta chain) is from a study of T cells in Graves' hyperthyroidism and ophthalmopathy. Whole-study context: Staff took peripheral blood when the initial diagnosis was made, before any treatment began. General study points: Ophthalmopathy prediction by the model preceded onset by a median about 6 months.

There were TCR beta CDR3 regions amplified from RNA transcripts. Primed by the HTBI set, a first-round RT-PCR was run on the TCR CDR3. TCRdb fed the multiplex PCR reads into MiXCR, producing one record per CDR3 protein. The sample holds some 510,000 distinct CDR3 sequences; more than 20% are singletons and the top ten take 26%. Every diagnosis used clinical symptoms, serum thyroxine and TRAb, thyroid ultrasound and orbital computed tomography. PBMCs stemmed from 10 ml fresh peripheral blood. This clonotype was observed once. Its antigen is not identified. A much larger clone differs by one base, so this may be a read error. Germline V CDR1 and CDR2: SGHAT, FQNNGV. The J segment lost 2 bases and the V segment lost 8 bases, leaving 10 bases of the junction unmatched. The CDR3 contains 15 residues.

The sequenced material came from blood. This clonotype was sampled from a man aged 18 to 30 with Graves' hyperthyroidism. The chain uses TRBV11-2 and TRBJ2-7, with 9 positions matching TRBD1. The CDR3 region is CASALSGTGPYEQYF. The CDR3 DNA is TGTGCCAGCGCGCTATCCGGGACAGGGCCCTACGAGCAGTACTTC. The variable domain in full, with the rest retrieved from reference TRBV11-2 and TRBJ2-7, is EAGVAQSPRYKIIEKRQSVAFWCNPISGHATLYWYQQILGQGPKLLIQFQNNGVVDDSQLPKDRFSAERLKGVDSTLKIQPAKLEDSAVYLCASALSGTGPYEQYFGPGTRLTVT.